This T cell receptor (beta chain) emerged from a study of shared clonotypes between healthy human individuals. General study points: Represented genetic and exposure-history diversity was restricted by having few donors.

The deep-level immunoSEQ assay was used. Authors' data handling: Filtering differed for immunoSEQ, which gave only junction sequences without quality scores. Repertoires were generated with immunoSEQ multiplex PCR, while TCRdb's copy carries only in-frame clones and drops some. V and J calls and clone size are copied from that table; D and trimming were computed from the DNA. The sample has 75,000 to 100,000 clones, around 47% seen once; the top ten hold around 15%. V shed 5 bases and J shed 7 bases, with 12 bases lying between them. CDR1 is SGHTA and CDR2 is FQGTGA in the germline V gene. This CDR3 spans 13 amino acids. As regards this clone: Its antigen is still unknown.

The V call is TRBV7-3, the J call TRBJ2-4; perhaps TRBD1 as D (6 bases). The sequencing input was PBMCs. The TCR sequence derives from a woman aged 40 to 50 in good health. Some clones in this sample may be carry-over from other donors' samples. The DNA of the CDR3 is TGTGCCAGCAGCAACGACAGGTCCAACATTCAGTACTTC. Translation: CASSNDRSNIQYF.